The rows below give T cell receptor beta chains drawn from one sample of a study of blood T cells in healthy people across ages. TCRdb re-called the 5' RACE reads through MiXCR, storing one row per CDR3 protein. Here the sample spans approximately 490,000 distinct CDR3 sequences, approximately 25% being singletons. Separately, the same data were catalogued under a study of T cells of mothers and their children.

Input material: blood. These receptors all stem from a boy younger than 18 in good health. The CDR3 runs from the conserved cysteine through the conserved F or W. D genes are given only for firm matches. Part of the rows lack a size; the others show once, few, many or a class for expanded clones.

size	V	J	D	CDR3	DNA
many	TRBV6-4	TRBJ2-5	TRBD2	CASSAGTSGGETQYF	TGTGCCAGCAGTGCCGGGACTAGCGGGGGAGAGACCCAGTACTTC
.	TRBV7-6	TRBJ2-7	.	CASSSRSTGSYEQYF	TGTGCCAGCAGCTCACGATCAACAGGATCCTACGAGCAGTACTTC
.	TRBV12-3/TRBV12-4	TRBJ1-2	TRBD1	CASSRDRVSYGYTF	TGTGCCAGCAGCCGGGACAGGGTTAGCTATGGCTACACCTTC
.	TRBV27	TRBJ2-5	.	CTSSLAPQETQYF	TGTACCAGCAGTTTGGCTCCACAAGAGACCCAGTACTTC
few	TRBV2	TRBJ2-2	TRBD2	CASSATGTMPGELFF	TGTGCCAGCAGTGCTACCGGGACTATGCCCGGGGAGCTGTTTTTT
.	TRBV7-9	TRBJ2-1	.	CASSLVWGNEQFF	TGTGCCAGCAGCTTAGTGTGGGGCAATGAGCAGTTCTTC
.	TRBV20-1	TRBJ1-5	.	CSVTSGLTQPQHF	TGCAGTGTTACGTCAGGCCTCACTCAGCCCCAGCATTTT
few	TRBV28	TRBJ1-1	.	CASRPTGIEAFF	TGTGCCAGCCGGCCGACAGGTATTGAAGCTTTCTTT
.	TRBV21-1	TRBJ2-1	.	CASSPGRVSPHNEQFF	TGTGCCAGCAGCCCCGGGAGGGTTTCTCCTCACAATGAGCAGTTCTTC
.	TRBV5-1	TRBJ1-4	.	CASSFEGGTNEKLFF	TGCGCCAGCAGCTTTGAGGGGGGAACTAATGAAAAACTGTTTTTT
once	TRBV20-1	TRBJ2-3	.	CSASPPTSTGTQYF	TGCAGTGCTTCGCCCCCTACTAGCACAGGTACGCAGTATTTT
.	TRBV2	TRBJ2-2	.	CASRTDKLAGELFF	TGTGCCAGCAGGACGGACAAATTGGCCGGGGAGCTGTTTTTT
few	TRBV27	TRBJ2-1	TRBD2	CASSYTGLAAYNEQFF	TGTGCCAGCAGTTACACGGGACTAGCGGCCTACAATGAGCAGTTCTTC
.	TRBV28	TRBJ2-2	.	CASSLSLVRWTGELFF	TGTGCCAGCAGTTTATCGCTAGTAAGATGGACCGGGGAGCTGTTTTTT
.	TRBV15	TRBJ1-4	.	CATSGGGMYRDEKLFF	TGTGCCACCAGCGGCGGTGGGATGTATCGGGATGAAAAACTGTTTTTT
.	TRBV5-1	TRBJ1-2	.	CASTQGGAGSNYGYTF	TGCGCCAGCACCCAAGGGGGGGCTGGATCTAACTATGGCTACACCTTC
.	TRBV3-1	TRBJ2-1	TRBD2	CASSQETSGRSSYNEQFF	TGTGCCAGCAGCCAAGAGACTAGCGGGCGGAGCTCCTACAATGAGCAGTTCTTC
.	TRBV20-1	TRBJ1-1	.	CSAREGFTEAFF	TGCAGTGCAAGGGAGGGGTTCACTGAAGCTTTCTTT
.	TRBV30	TRBJ1-1	TRBD1	CAWRGQLNTEAFF	TGTGCCTGGAGGGGACAGTTGAACACTGAAGCTTTCTTT
few	TRBV5-1	TRBJ2-5	TRBD2	CASATSSGQETQYF	TGCGCCAGTGCGACTAGCTCGGGACAAGAGACCCAGTACTTC
few	TRBV12-3/TRBV12-4	TRBJ2-2	.	CASSPSGSVAGELFF	TGTGCCAGCAGCCCTTCCGGGAGCGTCGCCGGGGAGCTGTTTTTT
few	TRBV28	TRBJ1-1	.	CASSLTGGAEAFF	TGTGCCAGCAGTTTAACCGGAGGCGCTGAAGCTTTCTTT
.	TRBV12-3/TRBV12-4	TRBJ2-5	TRBD2	CASSFSSGGGLETQYF	TGTGCCAGCAGTTTTTCTTCTGGCGGGGGGTTAGAGACCCAGTACTTC
.	TRBV27	TRBJ2-1	TRBD1	CASRQGESSYNEQFF	TGTGCCAGCAGGCAGGGGGAGAGCTCCTACAATGAGCAGTTCTTC
.	TRBV5-1	TRBJ2-3	.	CASSLRQMTSTDTQYF	TGCGCCAGCAGCTTGAGGCAGATGACTAGCACAGATACGCAGTATTTT
.	TRBV28	TRBJ1-4	TRBD1	CASSLGTGKEKLFF	TGTGCCAGCAGTTTAGGGACAGGGAAAGAAAAACTGTTTTTT
.	TRBV7-2	TRBJ2-1	.	CASSLVAGDTYNEQFF	TGTGCCAGCAGCTTAGTGGCGGGGGACACCTACAATGAGCAGTTCTTC
.	TRBV28	TRBJ2-1	TRBD2	CASSFPLVAGGNEQFF	TGTGCCAGCAGTTTTCCCTTGGTAGCGGGAGGCAATGAGCAGTTCTTC
few	TRBV28	TRBJ2-7	.	CASSSWGFNIYEQYF	TGTGCCAGCAGTTCCTGGGGGTTTAACATCTACGAGCAGTACTTC
few	TRBV6-4	TRBJ1-1	.	CASTWGWDTEAFF	TGTGCCAGCACCTGGGGATGGGACACTGAAGCTTTCTTT
.	TRBV29-1	TRBJ1-2	TRBD1	CSVEAGGYGYTF	TGCAGCGTTGAAGCAGGGGGCTATGGCTACACCTTC
.	TRBV29-1	TRBJ1-2	.	CSVGGTSYGYTF	TGCAGCGTGGGGGGGACAAGCTATGGCTACACCTTC
few	TRBV7-9	TRBJ2-7	TRBD1	CASSLGWGTGSSYEQYF	TGTGCCAGCAGCTTAGGGTGGGGGACAGGGAGCTCCTACGAGCAGTACTTC
few	TRBV28	TRBJ2-5	.	CASSPPPYYEQCF	TGTGCCAGCAGTCCGCCCCCCTACTACGAGCAGTGCTTC
.	TRBV9	TRBJ1-3	.	CVSSVDGVGNTIYF	TGTGTCAGCAGCGTAGACGGGGTCGGAAACACCATATATTTT
.	TRBV9	TRBJ2-6	.	CASGQDQSSGANVLTF	TGTGCCAGCGGCCAAGATCAGAGCTCTGGGGCCAACGTCCTGACTTTC
few	TRBV9	TRBJ2-5	TRBD1	CASSVVGTGGLETQYF	TGTGCCAGCAGCGTAGTAGGGACAGGGGGTTTGGAGACCCAGTACTTC
.	TRBV21-1	TRBJ1-5	.	CASSKGQNSNQPQHF	TGTGCCAGCAGCAAAGGACAGAATAGCAATCAGCCCCAGCATTTT
few	TRBV19	TRBJ2-7	.	CASSVAGRDYEQYF	TGTGCCAGTTCCGTGGCGGGAAGGGACTACGAGCAGTACTTC